Included here is one T cell receptor (beta chain) sequence, with context. Its specificity is not known. The sample comes from a study of blood T cells in healthy people across ages. Sample-barcoded 5' priming and a J-beta primer mix drove a second PCR of roughly 7 to 11 cycles. Each sample yielded at least 2.5 million CDR3-containing paired-end reads. MiXCR, applied by TCRdb to the 5' RACE reads, yields one record per CDR3 protein. Found here are 1.5 million to 2 million distinct CDR3 sequences, approximately 50% of them singletons; the top ten hold around 2.1%. The germline V gene has CDR1 DFQATT and CDR2 SNEGSKA (reference sequence). This CDR3 comprises 11 residues. V lost 1 base to trimming and J lost 10 bases, with 8 bases between them. Broader study findings: Unsorted PBMCs blocked a conclusive comparison of naive and antigen-experienced cells.

Ranging in age from about 6 to 100, the donors were healthy Caucasian individuals from Russia. The specimen sequenced was blood. The genes are TRBV20-1 and TRBJ2-1; D is unclear. The source of this sequence is a woman aged 40 to 50 in good health. CDR3: CSARVLREQFF. CDR3 sequence (DNA): TGCAGTGCTAGAGTTTTACGGGAGCAGTTCTTC.